The 3 T cell receptor beta chains in this list originate from one sample, sequenced in a study of blood T cell repertoires in COVID-19. Sequencing used immunoSEQ multiplex PCR; TCRdb keeps in-frame clones, though not all of them. Of almost 85,000 clones listed, around 83% are singletons. Sequencing was carried out using peripheral blood. The receptors stem from a man older than 75 with active or convalescent COVID-19.

The V gene is TRBV6-5, the J gene TRBJ1-2, with TRBD1 matching over 7 bases. V gave up 2 bases and J gave up 6 bases; unmatched junction bases: 9. Germline V lookup: CDR1 MNHEY, CDR2 SVGAGI. The CDR3 covers 15 residues. This CDR3 reads CASSYPGQVLNGYTF. CDR3 in DNA: TGTGCCAGCAGTTACCCAGGACAGGTTCTGAATGGCTACACCTTC.

The chain employs TRBV19 and TRBJ1-1, with TRBD1 identical over 8 bases. The germline gives CDR1 LNHDA, CDR2 SQIVND (reference sequence). The CDR3 runs to 16 residues. V was clipped by 1 base and J by 1 base; unmatched bases: 5. The CDR3 sequence: CASSIGDRGWNTEAFF. In DNA, the CDR3 is TGTGCCAGTAGTATAGGAGACAGGGGATGGAACACTGAAGCTTTCTTT.

This CDR3 is CASTWAGNTEAFF. The CDR3, as DNA: TGTGCCAGCACCTGGGCGGGAAACACTGAAGCTTTCTTT. The chain is built from TRBV5-6 and TRBJ1-1; D gene uncertain. Germline V lookup: CDR1 SGHDT, CDR2 YYEEEE. The V end was cut by 6 bases, the J end by 2 bases, with 11 bases between. The CDR3 length is 13 residues. Combining the CDR3 with reference TRBV5-6 and TRBJ1-1 gives the whole variable domain DAGVTQSPTHLIKTRGQQVTLRCSPKSGHDTVSWYQQALGQGPQFIFQYYEEEERQRGNFPDRFSGHQFPNYSSELNVNALLLGDSALYLCASTWAGNTEAFFGQGTRLTVV.